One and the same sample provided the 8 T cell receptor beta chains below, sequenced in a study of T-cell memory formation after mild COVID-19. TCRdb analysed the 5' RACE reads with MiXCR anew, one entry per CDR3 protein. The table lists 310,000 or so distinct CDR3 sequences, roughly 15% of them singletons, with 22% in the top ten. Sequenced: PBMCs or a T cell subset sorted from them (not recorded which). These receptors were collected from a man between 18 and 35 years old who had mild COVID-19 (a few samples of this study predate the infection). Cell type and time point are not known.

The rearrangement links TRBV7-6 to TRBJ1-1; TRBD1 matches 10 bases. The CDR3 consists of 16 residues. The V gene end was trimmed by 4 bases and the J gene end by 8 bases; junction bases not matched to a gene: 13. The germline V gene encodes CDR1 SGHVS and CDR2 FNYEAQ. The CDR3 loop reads CASSSGQGIADGEAFF. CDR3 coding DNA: TGTGCCAGCAGCTCGGGACAGGGGATTGCGGACGGAGAAGCTTTCTTT.

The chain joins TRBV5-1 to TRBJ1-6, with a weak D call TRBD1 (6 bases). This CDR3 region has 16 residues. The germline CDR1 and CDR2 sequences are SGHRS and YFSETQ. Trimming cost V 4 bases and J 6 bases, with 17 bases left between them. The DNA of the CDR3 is TGCGCCAGCAGCCAAGAATTACAGGGAAGTAATTCACCCCTCCACTTT. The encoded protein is CASSQELQGSNSPLHF. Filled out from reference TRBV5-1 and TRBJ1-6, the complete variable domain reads KAGVTQTPRYLIKTRGQQVTLSCSPISGHRSVSWYQQTPGQGLQFLFEYFSETQRNKGNFPGRFSGRQFSNSRSEMNVSTLELGDSALYLCASSQELQGSNSPLHFGNGTRLTVT.

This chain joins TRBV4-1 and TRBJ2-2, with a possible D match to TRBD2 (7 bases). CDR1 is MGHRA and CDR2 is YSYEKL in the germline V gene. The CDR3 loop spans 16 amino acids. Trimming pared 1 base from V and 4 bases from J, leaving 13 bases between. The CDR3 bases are TGCGCCAGCAGCCAAGCTCCGGGGGGCTTCACCGGGGAGCTGTTTTTT. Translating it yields CASSQAPGGFTGELFF.

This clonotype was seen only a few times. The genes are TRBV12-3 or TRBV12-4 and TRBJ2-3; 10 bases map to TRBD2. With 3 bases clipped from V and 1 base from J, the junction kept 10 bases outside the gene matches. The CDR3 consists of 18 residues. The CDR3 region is CASSFRASGGSGTDTQYF. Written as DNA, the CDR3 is TGTGCCAGCAGTTTCCGGGCTAGCGGGGGATCAGGCACAGATACGCAGTATTTT.

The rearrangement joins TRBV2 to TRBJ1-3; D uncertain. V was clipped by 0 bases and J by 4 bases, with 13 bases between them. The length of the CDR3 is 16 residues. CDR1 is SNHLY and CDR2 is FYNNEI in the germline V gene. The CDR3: CASSEAPSGNGNTIYF. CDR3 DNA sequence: TGTGCCAGCAGTGAAGCGCCCTCGGGGAACGGAAACACCATATATTTT.

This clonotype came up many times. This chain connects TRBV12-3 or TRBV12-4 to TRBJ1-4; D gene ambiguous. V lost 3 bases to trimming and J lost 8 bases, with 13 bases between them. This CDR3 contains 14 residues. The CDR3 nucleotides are TGTGCCAGCAGTTTTTCGGTAGTGGAGGAAAAACTGTTTTTT. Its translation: CASSFSVVEEKLFF.

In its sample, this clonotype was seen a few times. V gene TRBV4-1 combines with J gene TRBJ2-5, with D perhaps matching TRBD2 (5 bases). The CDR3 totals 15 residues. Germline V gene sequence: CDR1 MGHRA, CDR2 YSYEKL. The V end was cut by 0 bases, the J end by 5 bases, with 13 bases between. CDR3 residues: CASSQDPRVAETQYF. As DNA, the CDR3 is TGCGCCAGCAGCCAAGATCCGAGGGTTGCGGAGACCCAGTACTTC.

The CDR3 nucleotides read TGTGCCAGCAGCTTCGAGTGGGCGCTCTCCTACAATGAGCAGTTCTTC. Translated, it gives CASSFEWALSYNEQFF. This sequence joins TRBV11-2 and TRBJ2-1; D not resolved. Germline CDR1 is SGHAT and CDR2 is FQNNGV. The CDR3 covers 16 residues. V was cut by 3 bases and J by 0 bases, with 12 bases left in between.